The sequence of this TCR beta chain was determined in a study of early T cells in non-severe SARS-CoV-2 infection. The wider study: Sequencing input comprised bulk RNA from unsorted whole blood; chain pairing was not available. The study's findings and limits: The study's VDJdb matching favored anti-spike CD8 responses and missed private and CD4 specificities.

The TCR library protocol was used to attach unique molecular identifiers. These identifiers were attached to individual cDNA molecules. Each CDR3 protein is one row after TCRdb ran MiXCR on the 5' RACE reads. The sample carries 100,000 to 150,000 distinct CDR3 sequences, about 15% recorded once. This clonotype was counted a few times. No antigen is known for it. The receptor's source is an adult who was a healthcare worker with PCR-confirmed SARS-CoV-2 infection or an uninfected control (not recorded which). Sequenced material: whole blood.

The CDR3 here is CASSPVDRVYEQYF. CDR3 coding DNA: TGTGCCAGCTCACCAGTTGACAGGGTATACGAGCAGTACTTC. This chain links TRBV18 with TRBJ2-7, with TRBD1 identical over 7 bases. The V gene end was trimmed by 2 bases and the J gene end by 4 bases; junction bases not matched to a gene: 5. The CDR3 contains 14 residues. Germline-derived CDR1 and CDR2 are KGHSH and LQKENI.